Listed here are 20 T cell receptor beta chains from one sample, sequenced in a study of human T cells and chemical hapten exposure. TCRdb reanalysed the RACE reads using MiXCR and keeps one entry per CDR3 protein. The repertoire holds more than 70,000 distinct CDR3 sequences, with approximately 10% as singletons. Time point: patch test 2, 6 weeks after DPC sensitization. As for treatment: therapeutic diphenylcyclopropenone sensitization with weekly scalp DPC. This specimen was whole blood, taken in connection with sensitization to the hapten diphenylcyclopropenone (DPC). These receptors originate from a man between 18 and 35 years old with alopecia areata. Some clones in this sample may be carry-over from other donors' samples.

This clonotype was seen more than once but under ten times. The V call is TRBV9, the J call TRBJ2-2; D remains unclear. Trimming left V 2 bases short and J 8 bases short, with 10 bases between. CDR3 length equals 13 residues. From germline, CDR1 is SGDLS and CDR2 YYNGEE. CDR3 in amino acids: CASSVDWGGELFF. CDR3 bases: TGTGCCAGCAGCGTCGATTGGGGAGGGGAGCTGTTTTTT.

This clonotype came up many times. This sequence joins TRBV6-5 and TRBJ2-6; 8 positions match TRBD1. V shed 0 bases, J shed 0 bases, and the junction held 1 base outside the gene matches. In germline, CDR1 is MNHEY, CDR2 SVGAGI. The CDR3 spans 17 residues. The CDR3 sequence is CASSYSGQASGANVLTF. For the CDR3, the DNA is TGTGCCAGCAGTTACTCGGGACAGGCCTCTGGGGCCAACGTCCTGACTTTC.

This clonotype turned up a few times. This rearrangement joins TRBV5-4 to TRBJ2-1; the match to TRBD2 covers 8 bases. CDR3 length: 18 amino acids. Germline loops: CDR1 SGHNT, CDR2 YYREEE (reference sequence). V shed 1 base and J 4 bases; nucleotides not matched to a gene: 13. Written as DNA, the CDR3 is TGTGCCAGCAGCTTGCCCCCTTCCCTAGCGGGCAGATACAATGAGCAGTTCTTC. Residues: CASSLPPSLAGRYNEQFF.

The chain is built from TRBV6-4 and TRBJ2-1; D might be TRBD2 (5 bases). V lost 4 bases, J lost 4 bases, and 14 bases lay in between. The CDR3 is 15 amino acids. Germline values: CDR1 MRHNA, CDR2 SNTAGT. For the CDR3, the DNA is TGTGCCAGCAGTGTGGAGGTCATCGGGTACAATGAGCAGTTCTTC. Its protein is CASSVEVIGYNEQFF.

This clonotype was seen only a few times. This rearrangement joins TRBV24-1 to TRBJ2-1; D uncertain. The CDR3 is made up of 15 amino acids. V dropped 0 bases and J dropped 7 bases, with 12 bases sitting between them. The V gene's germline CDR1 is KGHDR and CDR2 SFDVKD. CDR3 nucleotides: TGTGCCACCAGTGATTTGACCGGGCCCGTTAATGAGCAGTTCTTC. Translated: CATSDLTGPVNEQFF.

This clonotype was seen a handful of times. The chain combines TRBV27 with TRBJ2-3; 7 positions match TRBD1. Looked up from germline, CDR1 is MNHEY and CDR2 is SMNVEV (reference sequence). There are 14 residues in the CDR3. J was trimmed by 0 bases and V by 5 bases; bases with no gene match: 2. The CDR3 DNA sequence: TGTGCCAGCAGTATGGGACAGAGCACAGATACGCAGTATTTT. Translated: CASSMGQSTDTQYF.

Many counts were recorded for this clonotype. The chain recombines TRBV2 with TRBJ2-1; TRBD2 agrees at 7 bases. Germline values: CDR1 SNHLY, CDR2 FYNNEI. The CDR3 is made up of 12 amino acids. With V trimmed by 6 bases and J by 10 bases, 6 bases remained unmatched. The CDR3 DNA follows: TGTGCCAGCAGGGGTAGCGGGCTGGAGCAGTTCTTC. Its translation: CASRGSGLEQFF.

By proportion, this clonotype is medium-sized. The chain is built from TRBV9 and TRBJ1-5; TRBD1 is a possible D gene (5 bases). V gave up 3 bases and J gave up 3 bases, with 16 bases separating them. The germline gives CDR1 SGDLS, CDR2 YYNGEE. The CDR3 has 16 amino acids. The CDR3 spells CASSGRLGGINQPQHF. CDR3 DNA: TGTGCCAGCAGCGGCCGTTTGGGGGGAATCAATCAGCCCCAGCATTTT.

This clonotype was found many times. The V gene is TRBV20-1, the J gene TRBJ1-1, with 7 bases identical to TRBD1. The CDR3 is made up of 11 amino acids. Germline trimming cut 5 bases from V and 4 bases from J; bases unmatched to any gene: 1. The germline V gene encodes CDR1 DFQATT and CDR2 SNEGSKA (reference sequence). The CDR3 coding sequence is TGCAGTGCTCACAGGGGCACTGAAGCTTTCTTT. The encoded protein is CSAHRGTEAFF.

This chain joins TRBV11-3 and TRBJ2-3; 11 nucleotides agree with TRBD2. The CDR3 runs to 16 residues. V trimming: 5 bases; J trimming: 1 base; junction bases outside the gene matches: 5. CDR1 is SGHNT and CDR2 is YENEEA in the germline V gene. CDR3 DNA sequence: TGTGCCAGCAGCCAGGGGACTAGCGGACGCACAGATACGCAGTATTTT. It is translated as CASSQGTSGRTDTQYF.

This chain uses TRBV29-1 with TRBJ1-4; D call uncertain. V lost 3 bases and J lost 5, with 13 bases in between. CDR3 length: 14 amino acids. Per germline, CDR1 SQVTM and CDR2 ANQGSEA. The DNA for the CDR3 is TGCAGCGTTGATCCCCACGGGCTAAATGAAAAACTGTTTTTT. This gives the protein CSVDPHGLNEKLFF.

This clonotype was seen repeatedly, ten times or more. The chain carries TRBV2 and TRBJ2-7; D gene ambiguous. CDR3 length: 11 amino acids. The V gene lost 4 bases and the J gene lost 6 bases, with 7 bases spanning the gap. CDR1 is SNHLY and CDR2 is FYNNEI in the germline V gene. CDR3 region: CASSADLEQYV. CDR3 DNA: TGTGCCAGCAGTGCTGACCTCGAGCAGTACGTC.

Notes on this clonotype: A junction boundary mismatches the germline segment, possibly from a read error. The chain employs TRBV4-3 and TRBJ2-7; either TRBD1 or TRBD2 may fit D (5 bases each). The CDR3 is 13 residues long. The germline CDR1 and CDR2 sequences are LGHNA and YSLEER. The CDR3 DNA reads TGCGCCTGCAGCCAAGATTGGGGGTACGAGCAGTACTTC. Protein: CACSQDWGYEQYF.

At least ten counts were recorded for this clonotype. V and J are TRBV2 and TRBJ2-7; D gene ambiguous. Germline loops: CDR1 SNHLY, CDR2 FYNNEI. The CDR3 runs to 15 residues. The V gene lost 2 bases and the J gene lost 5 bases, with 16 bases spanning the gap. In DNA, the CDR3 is TGTGCCAGCAGTGAATGGCCTACTTTAATCCACGAGCAGTACGTC. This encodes CASSEWPTLIHEQYV.

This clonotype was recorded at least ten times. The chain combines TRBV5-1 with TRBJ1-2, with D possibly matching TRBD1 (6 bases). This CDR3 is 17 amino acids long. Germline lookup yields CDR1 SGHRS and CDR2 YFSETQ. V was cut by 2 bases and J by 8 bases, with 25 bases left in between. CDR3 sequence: CASSFPGRTATSQGYTF. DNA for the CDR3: TGCGCCAGCAGCTTTCCAGGACGGACAGCCACCTCCCAAGGCTACACCTTC.

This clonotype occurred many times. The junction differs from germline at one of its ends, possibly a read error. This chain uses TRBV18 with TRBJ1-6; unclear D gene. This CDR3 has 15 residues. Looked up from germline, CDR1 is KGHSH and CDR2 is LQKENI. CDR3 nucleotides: TGTGCCAGCTCCCCACTGGAAGAGGATAATTCACCCCTCCACTTT. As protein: CASSPLEEDNSPLHF.

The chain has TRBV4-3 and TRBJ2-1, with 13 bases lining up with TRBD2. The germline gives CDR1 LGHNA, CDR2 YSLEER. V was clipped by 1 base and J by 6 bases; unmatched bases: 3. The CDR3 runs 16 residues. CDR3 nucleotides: TGCGCCAGCAGCCAAGTTAGGACTAGCGGGGGCAATGAGCAGTTCTTC. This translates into CASSQVRTSGGNEQFF.

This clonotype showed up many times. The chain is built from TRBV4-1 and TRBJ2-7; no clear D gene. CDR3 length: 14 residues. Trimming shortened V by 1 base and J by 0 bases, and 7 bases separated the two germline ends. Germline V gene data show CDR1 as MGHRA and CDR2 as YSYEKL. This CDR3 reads CASSQVPVSYEQYF. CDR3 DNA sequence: TGCGCCAGCAGCCAAGTCCCGGTCTCCTACGAGCAGTACTTC.

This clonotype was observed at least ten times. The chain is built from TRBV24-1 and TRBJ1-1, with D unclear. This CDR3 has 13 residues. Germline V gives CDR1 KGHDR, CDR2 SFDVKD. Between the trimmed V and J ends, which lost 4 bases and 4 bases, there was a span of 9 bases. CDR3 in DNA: TGTGCCACCAGTGACGGTTTAGGCACTGAAGCTTTCTTT. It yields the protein CATSDGLGTEAFF.

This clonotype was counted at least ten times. This CDR3 is CASSQAMIRGLKLKAFF. CDR3 bases: TGCGCCAGCAGCCAAGCTATGATCAGGGGCCTAAAATTAAAAGCTTTCTTT. The V and J genes are TRBV4-1 and TRBJ1-1; tentatively, D is TRBD1 (6 bases). CDR3 length equals 17 residues. The ends were cut back, 1 base at V and 9 bases at J, with 24 bases in the middle. Germline lookup yields CDR1 MGHRA and CDR2 YSYEKL.